The 10 T cell receptor beta chains below were found in one sample sequenced in a study of T cells in women clearing cervical HPV infection. Clones were sequenced by immunoSEQ multiplex PCR, and TCRdb holds only the in-frame ones, with some missing. Found here are some 26,000 clones; the top ten clones hold roughly 3.7%. The sequenced material came from blood buffy coat. The receptors originated from a woman between 18 and 75 years old with a cervical HPV16 infection that either progressed to CIN3+ or cleared (not recorded which).

Remarks on this clone: Read sequence stops 3 residues before the CDR3 end, and the germline J gene provides the missing end. This chain joins TRBV7-2 and TRBJ1-5, with TRBD1 as a possible D gene (6 bases). The germline gives CDR1 SGHTA, CDR2 FQGNSA. There are 14 residues in the CDR3. The V gene lost 3 bases and the J gene lost 7 bases, with 13 bases spanning the gap. CDR3 DNA (partial): TGTGCCAGCAGCTTTAGGGGGGGCGGACAGCCC. Translated: CASSFRGGGQP. The CDR3 in full is CASSFRGGGQPQHF.

Comment on this clone: The sequenced fragment ends 3 residues before the CDR3 boundary, so the rest is inferred from the germline J gene. The genes are TRBV19 and TRBJ2-3, with 12 bases that match TRBD2. This CDR3 comprises 16 residues. Per the germline V gene, CDR1 is LNHDA and CDR2 is SQIVND (reference sequence). Germline trimming cut 5 bases from V and 3 bases from J; bases unmatched to any gene: 6. CDR3 residues: CASSLLAGGKTDTQYF. Partial CDR3 DNA: TGTGCCAGTAGTCTACTAGCGGGGGGTAAAACAGATACG. Drawing the rest from reference TRBV19 and TRBJ2-3, the complete variable domain is DGGITQSPKYLFRKEGQNVTLSCEQNLNHDAMYWYRQDPGQGLRLIYYSQIVNDFQKGDIAEGYSVSREKKESFPLTVTSAQKNPTAFYLCASSLLAGGKTDTQYFGPGTRLTVL.

The covered CDR3 bases are TGCGCCAGCAGTCAAAGGTTCAGTGAATGGCAGGGATTTCGGGAAAAA. Protein sequence: CASSQRFSEWQGFREK. The entire CDR3 protein is CASSQRFSEWQGFREKLFF. The chain combines TRBV23-1 with TRBJ1-4; tentative D call: TRBD1 (5 bases). The read gets to within 3 residues of the CDR3 end, and the germline J gene fills in the rest. TRBV23-1 has ORF status, its function being uncertain. The germline V and J ends were trimmed by 2 bases and 8 bases, with 27 bases remaining between them. CDR3 length: 19 amino acids.

The CDR3 protein is CASSIDGGGSYEQYF. The DNA read from the CDR3 is TGTGCCAGTAGTATAGATGGCGGGGGCTCCTACGAG. The chain joins TRBV19 to TRBJ2-7, with 7 bases matching TRBD2. Coverage ceases 3 residues before the CDR3 finishes, and the germline J gene fills in the end. The CDR3 extends over 15 amino acids. Germline V gives CDR1 LNHDA, CDR2 SQIVND (reference sequence). V was clipped by 0 bases and J by 0 bases; unmatched bases: 2.

Regarding this clone: The CDR3 end falls 3 residues outside the read, so it is completed with the germline J gene. V is TRBV6-2 or TRBV6-3 and J is TRBJ2-4, with 8 positions matching TRBD1. The CDR3 contains 12 residues. Germline lookup yields CDR1 MNHEY and CDR2 SVGEGT. The DNA read from the CDR3 is TGTGCCAGCAGCAAACCAGGGGGCGGT. This translates into CASSKPGGG. The full CDR3 sequence reads CASSKPGGGQYF.

Details on this clone: The missing CDR3 end, 3 residues past where the read stops, is filled in from the germline J gene. The rearrangement joins TRBV2 to TRBJ2-3; 12 nucleotides match TRBD1. CDR3 length equals 16 residues. Per germline, CDR1 SNHLY and CDR2 FYNNEI. The CDR3 reads CASRTPGQGARETQYF. Partial CDR3 DNA: TGTGCCAGCAGGACGCCGGGACAGGGGGCGCGAGAGACG.

With regard to this clone: Its ends do not fully match the called genes, so a read error is possible. The read ends 3 residues shy of where the CDR3 ends; the end is completed using the germline J gene. The chain links TRBV4-2 to TRBJ2-2, with a possible D match to TRBD1 (6 bases). CDR1 LGHNA and CDR2 YNFKEQ come from the germline V gene. This CDR3 comprises 15 residues. The CDR3 spells CASSPRQAVTGELFF. Incomplete CDR3 DNA: TGCGCCAGCAGCCCCCGACAGGCTGTCACCGGGGAG.

Points on this clone: From the germline J gene comes the end of the CDR3, since the read stops 3 residues before it. The chain combines TRBV5-5 with TRBJ1-3; D may be TRBD1 (5 bases). Germline V gene lookup returns CDR1 SGHKS and CDR2 YYEKEE (reference sequence). V was shortened by 5 bases and J by 0 bases, with 12 bases between the two germline ends. The CDR3 is made up of 15 amino acids. CDR3 DNA (partial): TGTGCCAGCAGGCCCGACAGTATCTCTGGAAACACC. Its protein is CASRPDSISGNT. The entire CDR3 protein is CASRPDSISGNTIYF.

A word on this clone: The observed sequence ends 3 residues before the CDR3 terminus, with the missing tail filled in from the germline J gene. This chain uses TRBV7-3 with TRBJ2-3; weak D call: TRBD2 (5 bases). This CDR3 spans 15 amino acids. V was trimmed by 5 bases and J by 3 bases, leaving 15 bases between them. In germline, CDR1 is SGHTA, CDR2 FQGTGA. CDR3 protein: CASSPQLGETDTQYF. The CDR3 bases that were read are TGTGCCAGCAGCCCACAACTAGGAGAGACAGATACG.

A word on this clone: The CDR3 end falls 3 residues outside the read, so it is completed with the germline J gene. The chain employs TRBV10-3 and TRBJ2-5; TRBD2 aligns across 7 bases. The germline gives CDR1 ENHRY, CDR2 SYGVKD. V was pared by 0 bases and J by 3 bases, with 13 bases of the junction left unmatched. The CDR3 has 18 amino acids. CDR3 sequence reads: CAISESNLSGTKEETQYF. The covered CDR3 bases are TGTGCCATCAGTGAGTCGAACCTGTCCGGGACTAAAGAAGAGACC.